The 28 T cell receptor beta chains reported below all come from one sample, sequenced in a study of chemoradiotherapy in HPV16-positive cancers (dated 2022 in TCRdb). The method behind the library was the immunoSEQ multiplex PCR assay. TCRdb took this table from immuneACCESS and kept in-frame rearrangements with V and J called. Such tables lack part of the clones; where checked against another copy, unresolved V genes explain under half of the gap, and the rest is unexplained. This sample is represented by about 540 clones; 83% of them were singletons. The biggest ten clones account for roughly 8.3% of the sample. The sample was tumor tissue, taken from a patient who underwent chemoradiotherapy. The receptors originated from a human donor with HPV-associated anogenital cancer.

The V and J genes are TRBV4-3 and TRBJ2-1; 8 bases fit TRBD1. Germline trimming cut 0 bases from V and 7 bases from J; bases unmatched to any gene: 11. CDR1 LGHNA and CDR2 YSLEER come from the germline V gene. The CDR3 runs to 17 residues. CDR3 loop: CASSQDLGTGAFNEQFF. DNA of the CDR3: TGCGCCAGCAGCCAAGATCTAGGGACAGGTGCCTTTAATGAGCAGTTCTTC.

J is TRBJ2-5 and V is TRBV7-2, with 8 bases fitting TRBD2. Losses at the gene ends were 5 bases for V and 6 bases for J; bases not matched to a gene: 5. Germline assignment: CDR1 SGHTA and CDR2 FQGNSA. The CDR3 consists of 13 residues. The chain's CDR3 is CASSRSGGQTQYF. The CDR3 nucleotides are TGTGCCAGCAGCCGAAGCGGGGGTCAGACCCAGTACTTC.

This chain connects TRBV14 to TRBJ2-7; D is unclear. Looked up from germline, CDR1 is SGHDN and CDR2 is FVKESK. The CDR3 sequence is 11 residues long. V lost 2 bases to trimming and J lost 12 bases, with 11 bases between them. CDR3 in DNA: TGTGCCAGCAGCCAATCGTCTGTAGCGTACTTC. Translation: CASSQSSVAYF.

This chain uses TRBV4-1 with TRBJ1-6; D not certain. The CDR3 runs 17 residues. V was clipped by 1 base and J by 0 bases, with 10 bases between them. Looked up from germline, CDR1 is MGHRA and CDR2 is YSYEKL. CDR3 coding DNA: TGCGCCAGCAGCCAAGCGCAGGCGAGCTCCTATAATTCACCCCTCCACTTT. Its translation is CASSQAQASSYNSPLHF.

The chain couples TRBV7-2 to TRBJ2-6; a weak D match, TRBD2 (6 bases). Trimming stripped 5 bases from V and 1 base from J, with 12 bases between. This CDR3 comprises 16 residues. Germline assignment: CDR1 SGHTA and CDR2 FQGNSA. The CDR3 is CASSQIGRSGANVLTF. CDR3 DNA sequence: TGTGCCAGCAGCCAAATTGGGAGGTCTGGGGCCAACGTCCTGACTTTC.

The CDR3 region is CASSLYPNGQGLGSPLHF. CDR3 coding DNA: TGTGCCAGCAGTTTATACCCGAACGGACAGGGGTTGGGTTCACCCCTCCACTTT. V usage is TRBV27 and J usage is TRBJ1-6; 9 bases are shared with TRBD1. V shed 1 base and J 9 bases; nucleotides not matched to a gene: 13. Germline CDR1 reads MNHEY; CDR2 reads SMNVEV (reference sequence). This CDR3 has 18 residues.

The V call is TRBV7-9, the J call TRBJ1-2; 9 nucleotides align to TRBD1. Germline V lookup: CDR1 SEHNR, CDR2 FQNEAQ (reference sequence). Germline trimming cut 5 bases from V and 7 bases from J; bases unmatched to any gene: 8. The CDR3 is made up of 14 amino acids. DNA of the CDR3: TGTGCCAGCAGCCATACAGGGGGCGAACTTGGCTACACCTTC. This encodes CASSHTGGELGYTF.

In the case of this clone: Other DNA sequences from this sample encode an identical CDR3 as well. The V and J genes are TRBV30 and TRBJ1-4; D is possibly TRBD1 (6 bases). Trimming removed 1 base at V and 8 bases at J, with 14 bases between. This CDR3 is built from 14 residues. The germline gives CDR1 GTSNPN, CDR2 SVGIG (reference sequence). The CDR3 spells CAWSAGQGREKLFF. DNA for the CDR3: TGTGCCTGGAGTGCGGGTCAGGGGCGGGAAAAACTGTTTTTT.

This chain joins TRBV15 and TRBJ2-5, with D perhaps given as TRBD1 or TRBD2 (5 bases each). Trimming stripped 4 bases from V and 4 bases from J, with 13 bases between. Germline V gives CDR1 LNHNV, CDR2 YYDKDF (reference sequence). The CDR3 totals 14 residues. The CDR3 DNA is TGTGCCACCAGCAAGGGCCCGGGACGAGAGACCCAGTACTTC. As protein: CATSKGPGRETQYF.

The genes are TRBV18 and TRBJ1-1; D is ambiguous. Trimming shortened V by 2 bases and J by 2 bases, and 12 bases separated the two germline ends. The CDR3 is made up of 15 amino acids. Germline V gene lookup returns CDR1 KGHSH and CDR2 LQKENI. CDR3 residues: CASSPSTRGNTEAFF. CDR3 in DNA: TGTGCCAGCTCACCATCCACTCGGGGTAACACTGAAGCTTTCTTT.

V gene TRBV7-3 combines with J gene TRBJ2-4; no definite D call. The V gene's germline CDR1 is SGHTA and CDR2 FQGTGA. This CDR3 is built from 13 residues. Trimming took 0 bases from V and 8 from J, leaving 8 bases between them. CDR3 amino acids: CASSLTLGHIQYF. In nucleotides, the CDR3 is TGTGCCAGCAGCTTAACACTCGGGCACATTCAGTACTTC.

The chain joins TRBV5-1 to TRBJ2-2; D possibly uses TRBD1 or TRBD2 (5 bases each). Germline CDR1 and CDR2: SGHRS and YFSETQ. Trimming cost V 4 bases and J 2 bases, with 9 bases left between them. The CDR3 covers 14 residues. CDR3 residues: CASSAGTNTGELFF. The CDR3 DNA reads as TGCGCCAGCAGCGCCGGGACCAACACCGGGGAGCTGTTTTTT.

This clone was seen more than once but under ten times. V and J are TRBV11-2 and TRBJ1-2; D is possibly TRBD1 (6 bases). The CDR3 is 14 amino acids. Germline loops: CDR1 SGHAT, CDR2 FQNNGV. Trimming shortened V by 3 bases and J by 4 bases, and 12 bases separated the two germline ends. The CDR3 DNA reads TGTGCCAGCAGCTTCCGGGGGCCTGGCTATGGCTACACCTTC. This translates into CASSFRGPGYGYTF.

This clone showed up just once. This chain connects TRBV4-3 to TRBJ2-7, with 12 nucleotides matching TRBD1. CDR1 is LGHNA, CDR2 YSLEER, per germline. This CDR3 comprises 16 residues. The junction had 8 bases not matched to a gene; V was cut back by 0 bases and J by 8 bases. The CDR3 region is CASSQESGTGGAQQYF. The CDR3 nucleotides are TGCGCCAGCAGCCAAGAGTCCGGGACAGGGGGCGCCCAGCAGTACTTC.

The gene calls are TRBV28 and TRBJ1-1; 8 positions match TRBD1. J was trimmed by 6 bases and V by 11 bases; bases with no gene match: 5. CDR1 and CDR2 (germline): MDHEN, SYDVKM. The length of the CDR3 is 11 residues. CDR3 amino acids: CAARGLAEAFF. The DNA for the CDR3 is TGTGCCGCCAGGGGGCTTGCTGAAGCTTTCTTT.

The chain has TRBV10-3 and TRBJ1-6; no firm D call. V shed 6 bases and J shed 1 base, with 10 bases lying between them. This CDR3 is 15 amino acids long. Looked up from germline, CDR1 is ENHRY and CDR2 is SYGVKD. The DNA for the CDR3 is TGTGCCATCAGCTCGACGGGGTCCTATAATTCACCCCTCCACTTT. Residues: CAISSTGSYNSPLHF.

J is TRBJ2-3 and V is TRBV6-1, with D possibly being TRBD1 or TRBD2 (5 bases each). The CDR3 extends over 13 amino acids. Germline CDR1 MNHNS, CDR2 SASEGT. Trimming took off 10 bases at V and 2 bases at J, with 13 bases between the two ends. Written as DNA, the CDR3 is TGTGCCATTGCCCGGGACCACACAGATACGCAGTATTTT. Encoded protein: CAIARDHTDTQYF.

The chain combines TRBV6-6 with TRBJ2-3; no definite D call. Germline loops: CDR1 MNHNY, CDR2 SVGAGI (reference sequence). V lost 2 bases and J lost 5, with 14 bases in between. The CDR3 has 15 residues. The chain's CDR3 is CASSYSAVPGDTQYF. Written as DNA, the CDR3 is TGTGCCAGCAGTTACAGTGCGGTTCCGGGAGATACGCAGTATTTT.

In this sample, this clone turned up a few times. The chain has TRBV20-1 and TRBJ2-7; D unclear. This CDR3 contains 11 residues. Germline-derived CDR1 and CDR2 are DFQATT and SNEGSKA (reference sequence). The V end lost 0 bases, the J end lost 3 bases, and 3 bases lay between the germline ends. The DNA for the CDR3 is TGCAGTGCTAGAGAAGACTACGAGCAGTACTTC. This gives the protein CSAREDYEQYF.

The V and J genes are TRBV19 and TRBJ1-5; D not certain. Germline V gene lookup returns CDR1 LNHDA and CDR2 SQIVND (reference sequence). V was clipped by 3 bases and J by 2 bases, with 2 bases between them. The CDR3 consists of 12 residues. CDR3 coding DNA: TGTGCCAGTAGTATCGGCAATCAGCCCCAGCATTTT. Amino acid sequence: CASSIGNQPQHF.

The chain combines TRBV7-2 with TRBJ2-3, with D possibly TRBD2 on 6 matching bases. V dropped 5 bases and J dropped 0 bases, with 18 bases sitting between them. Germline V CDR1 and CDR2: SGHTA, FQGNSA. This CDR3 has 17 residues. The chain's CDR3 is CASSRRLVVGSTDTQYF. The DNA of the CDR3 is TGTGCCAGCAGCCGTAGACTAGTTGTGGGTAGCACAGATACGCAGTATTTT.

The rearrangement uses TRBV14 and TRBJ1-3; D ambiguous. CDR1 SGHDN and CDR2 FVKESK come from the germline V gene. This CDR3 spans 11 amino acids. Trimming cost V 3 bases and J 6 bases, with 3 bases left between them. CDR3 DNA: TGTGCCAGCAGCCAGACAAACACCATATATTTT. It codes for CASSQTNTIYF.

The CDR3 DNA reads as TGTGCCAGCAGCTTGGAGACAGGACGTAACTATGGCTACACCTTC. Protein sequence: CASSLETGRNYGYTF. This chain connects TRBV5-4 to TRBJ1-2; TRBD1 might be the D (6 bases). The length of the CDR3 is 15 residues. The V gene's germline CDR1 is SGHNT and CDR2 YYREEE (reference sequence). The ends were cut back, 0 bases at V and 1 base at J, with 10 bases in the middle. Supplemented by reference TRBV5-4 and TRBJ1-2, the full variable domain reads ETGVTQSPTHLIKTRGQQVTLRCSSQSGHNTVSWYQQALGQGPQFIFQYYREEENGRGNFPPRFSGLQFPNYSSELNVNALELDDSALYLCASSLETGRNYGYTFGSGTRLTVV.

The chain joins TRBV6-4 to TRBJ2-1; 8 bases map to TRBD1. The CDR3 spans 15 residues. The germline CDR1 and CDR2 sequences are MRHNA and SNTAGT. The V segment lost 8 bases and the J segment 6 bases; nucleotides outside the gene matches: 12. This chain's CDR3 is CASGKETGAGNEQFF. The DNA of the CDR3 is TGTGCCAGCGGAAAAGAGACAGGGGCCGGCAATGAGCAGTTCTTC.

The chain joins TRBV7-2 to TRBJ2-5, with 7 bases identical to TRBD2. Germline CDR1 SGHTA, CDR2 FQGNSA. Unmatched junction bases numbered 3, after V lost 5 bases and J lost 3 bases. The CDR3 has 13 residues. CDR3 nucleotide sequence: TGTGCCAGCAGCAGGACTAGGGAAGAGACCCAGTACTTC. This gives the protein CASSRTREETQYF.

This clone was seen only a few times. The chain combines TRBV29-1 with TRBJ1-1, with D tentatively TRBD1 (6 bases). Looked up from germline, CDR1 is SQVTM and CDR2 is ANQGSEA. The CDR3 extends over 14 amino acids. V was clipped by 6 bases and J by 5 bases, with 19 bases between them. The chain's CDR3 is CSVLRDTRQTEAFF. The DNA of the CDR3 is TGCAGCGTCCTCCGGGACACCCGACAGACTGAAGCTTTCTTT.

In this sample, this clone turned up once. The chain couples TRBV6-4 to TRBJ2-3; possibly TRBD2 for D (5 bases). V was trimmed by 0 bases and J by 2 bases, leaving 6 bases between them. This CDR3 contains 14 residues. Germline lookup yields CDR1 MRHNA and CDR2 SNTAGT. The CDR3 bases are TGTGCCAGCAGTGACTCGGGAGACACAGATACGCAGTATTTT. It translates to CASSDSGDTDTQYF.

This chain joins TRBV9 and TRBJ2-5, with 7 bases identical to TRBD1. Germline lookup yields CDR1 SGDLS and CDR2 YYNGEE. The J segment lost 5 bases and the V segment lost 4 bases, leaving 8 bases of the junction unmatched. The CDR3 covers 14 residues. The CDR3 region is CASSRTGRGETQYF. DNA for the CDR3: TGTGCCAGCAGCCGGACAGGCCGAGGGGAGACCCAGTACTTC.